Shown below are 19 T cell receptor beta chains from a single sample sequenced in a study of T-cell memory formation after mild COVID-19 (dated by TCRdb to the early 2020s). Library prep was done by 5' RACE. Instrument used: Illumina NovaSeq 6000. Starting from the raw public reads, TCRdb applied fastp trimming at Q25, assembled clones with MiXCR and retained in-frame beta chains. CDR3 protein duplicates are merged, each entry listing the most common genes and DNA. Across this sample there are around 320,000 distinct CDR3 sequences, with approximately 19% seen only once. The ten largest account for roughly 21% of the sample. Sequencing was performed on PBMCs or a T cell subset sorted from them (not recorded which). These receptors originate from a man between 18 and 29 years old who had mild COVID-19 (a few samples of this study predate the infection). The sample titles of this study are shuffled in the database, so cell type and time point are left out; the donor was told from shared clones.

This clonotype occurred a few times. The V call is TRBV10-3, the J call TRBJ2-5, with TRBD2 matching 12 bases. The CDR3 has 15 amino acids. V dropped 4 bases and J dropped 1; count of bases not matched to a gene: 1. CDR1 ENHRY and CDR2 SYGVKD come from the germline V gene. As DNA, the CDR3 is TGTGCCATCAGTGCTAGCGGGGGGGCCCAAGAGACCCAGTACTTC. Its protein is CAISASGGAQETQYF.

This clonotype was counted only a few times. V usage is TRBV24-1 and J usage is TRBJ1-1; TRBD1 matches 7 bases. This CDR3 has 13 amino acids. CDR1 KGHDR and CDR2 SFDVKD come from the germline V gene. Trimming took 9 bases from V and 0 from J; bases not matched to a gene: 3. CDR3 nucleotide sequence: TGTGCCACCCCGGACAGGATGAACACTGAAGCTTTCTTT. It encodes CATPDRMNTEAFF.

The sample holds a few counts of this clonotype. V and J are TRBV28 and TRBJ1-5; D not certain. The CDR3 runs to 11 residues. Germline V gene lookup returns CDR1 MDHEN and CDR2 SYDVKM. V was clipped by 5 bases and J by 4 bases, with 3 bases between them. The CDR3 DNA reads TGTGCCAGCAGTACGAATCAGCCCCAGCATTTT. Its protein product is CASSTNQPQHF.

This sequence joins TRBV29-1 and TRBJ2-3; 14 bases line up with TRBD2. The CDR3 is 20 residues long. The germline CDR1 and CDR2 sequences are SQVTM and ANQGSEA. Trimming took 0 bases from V and 1 from J; bases not matched to a gene: 12. Here the CDR3 DNA reads TGCAGCGTTGAAGACCCGGGACTAGCGGGGGTCCTAGTCGGCACAGATACGCAGTATTTT. This translates into CSVEDPGLAGVLVGTDTQYF.

This clonotype has a count of ten or more. V usage is TRBV20-1 and J usage is TRBJ2-3; D remains unclear. Between the trimmed V and J ends, which lost 6 bases and 2 bases, there was a span of 3 bases. The V gene's germline CDR1 is DFQATT and CDR2 SNEGSKA (reference sequence). CDR3 length: 10 residues. The CDR3 loop reads CSAITDTQYF. CDR3 nucleotides: TGCAGTGCCATCACAGATACGCAGTATTTT.

The rearrangement uses TRBV27 and TRBJ2-3; 8 positions agree with TRBD2. The CDR3 consists of 13 residues. CDR1 and CDR2 from the germline V gene are MNHEY and SMNVEV (reference sequence). After removal of 6 bases from V and 9 bases from J, the junction contained 8 bases not matched to a gene. CDR3 nucleotides: TGTGCCAGCAGGGATTGGGCGGGAGGCACGCAGTATTTT. Translated: CASRDWAGGTQYF.

J is TRBJ1-1 and V is TRBV7-2; D call uncertain. The germline V gene encodes CDR1 SGHTA and CDR2 FQGNSA. Trimming left V 3 bases short and J 7 bases short, with 12 bases between. The CDR3 is 13 amino acids. The CDR3 sequence: CASSFSPTLEAFF. The CDR3 DNA reads TGTGCCAGCAGCTTCAGCCCTACCCTTGAAGCTTTCTTT.

V is TRBV18 and J is TRBJ1-2; tentatively, D is TRBD1 (6 bases). V dropped 3 bases and J dropped 2 bases, with 10 bases sitting between them. CDR1 is KGHSH, CDR2 LQKENI, per germline. The CDR3 has 14 residues. CDR3 amino acids: CASSPSQGNYGYTF. In nucleotides, the CDR3 is TGTGCCAGCTCACCTTCCCAGGGGAACTATGGCTACACCTTC.

The chain recombines TRBV10-3 with TRBJ2-3; D unclear. V was trimmed by 7 bases and J by 0 bases, leaving 14 bases between them. The germline V gene encodes CDR1 ENHRY and CDR2 SYGVKD. The CDR3 sequence is 15 residues long. This CDR3 is CAIKVEAASTDTQYF. The CDR3 DNA reads as TGTGCCATCAAAGTCGAGGCGGCTAGCACAGATACGCAGTATTTT.

This sequence joins TRBV20-1 and TRBJ2-7, with TRBD1 identical over 8 bases. The germline V gene encodes CDR1 DFQATT and CDR2 SNEGSKA (reference sequence). CDR3 length: 13 residues. The junction had 5 bases not matched to a gene; V was cut back by 6 bases and J by 1 base. CDR3 residues: CSAGDRPSYEQYF. CDR3 nucleotides: TGCAGTGCCGGGGACAGGCCTTCCTACGAGCAGTACTTC.

This chain uses TRBV20-1 with TRBJ1-3; TRBD1 matches at 7 bases. The CDR3 sequence is 15 residues long. The germline V gene has CDR1 DFQATT and CDR2 SNEGSKA (reference sequence). Germline trimming cut 2 bases from V and 2 bases from J; bases unmatched to any gene: 6. The CDR3 here is CSARLGGEAGNTIYF. The CDR3 nucleotides read TGCAGTGCTAGACTAGGGGGCGAGGCTGGAAACACCATATATTTT.

The V gene is TRBV6-2 or TRBV6-3, the J gene TRBJ2-1; D is undetermined. This CDR3 spans 18 amino acids. V lost 2 bases, J lost 3 bases, and 20 bases lay in between. The germline V gene encodes CDR1 MNHEY and CDR2 SVGEGT. CDR3: CASSYPRFETDFYNEQFF. CDR3 in DNA: TGTGCCAGCAGTTACCCCCGCTTCGAAACCGACTTCTACAATGAGCAGTTCTTC.

This clonotype turned up a few times. This chain links TRBV5-6 with TRBJ2-1; D not certain. This CDR3 contains 12 residues. Germline V gene lookup returns CDR1 SGHDT and CDR2 YYEEEE. V was cut by 4 bases and J by 5 bases, with 7 bases left in between. The CDR3 loop is CASSPLDNEQFF. CDR3 DNA: TGTGCCAGCAGCCCCTTGGACAATGAGCAGTTCTTC.

The chain has TRBV12-3 or TRBV12-4 and TRBJ2-2; D may be TRBD2 (5 bases). This CDR3 has 13 residues. V was pared by 7 bases and J by 2 bases, with 8 bases between. The CDR3 nucleotides read TGTGCCAGCAACGACTATAACACCGGGGAGCTGTTTTTT. It specifies CASNDYNTGELFF.

V is TRBV4-1 and J is TRBJ1-4; a weak D match, TRBD1 (6 bases). The CDR3 length is 18 residues. Deletions cut 5 bases from V and 6 bases from J, with 25 bases between. The germline gives CDR1 MGHRA, CDR2 YSYEKL. The CDR3 reads CASSGGRATGLRDEKLFF. CDR3 coding DNA: TGCGCCAGCAGCGGAGGGAGGGCCACAGGGTTACGCGATGAAAAACTGTTTTTT.

This chain joins TRBV5-1 and TRBJ1-1; D may be TRBD1 (6 bases). The CDR3 has 13 amino acids. CDR1 is SGHRS, CDR2 YFSETQ, per germline. Trimming cost V 3 bases and J 7 bases, with 13 bases left between them. The chain's CDR3 is CASSSGQLVEAFF. The CDR3, as DNA: TGCGCCAGCAGCTCGGGACAATTGGTTGAAGCTTTCTTT.

The V gene is TRBV28, the J gene TRBJ1-4; TRBD1 is a possible D gene (5 bases). CDR3 length: 14 amino acids. Germline-derived CDR1 and CDR2 are MDHEN and SYDVKM. Trimming left V 5 bases short and J 8 bases short, with 15 bases between. The CDR3 spells CASSPGTSGEKLFF. The DNA for the CDR3 is TGTGCCAGCAGTCCCGGGACTTCCGGGGAAAAACTGTTTTTT.

The V and J genes are TRBV6-5 and TRBJ1-2, with TRBD1 matching 7 bases. J was trimmed by 4 bases and V by 6 bases; bases with no gene match: 5. The CDR3 consists of 13 residues. Germline V gene sequence: CDR1 MNHEY, CDR2 SVGAGI. CDR3 protein: CASRRQGSYGYTF. The CDR3 DNA sequence: TGTGCCAGCAGAAGACAGGGAAGCTATGGCTACACCTTC.

This clonotype appeared a few times. This chain joins TRBV15 and TRBJ2-7; D gene uncertain. The germline V gene has CDR1 LNHNV and CDR2 YYDKDF (reference sequence). Trimming stripped 0 bases from V and 4 bases from J, with 7 bases between. There are 13 residues in the CDR3. CDR3: CATSREVGYEQYV. The CDR3 DNA reads as TGTGCCACCAGCAGAGAGGTGGGATACGAGCAGTACGTC.